This T cell receptor (beta chain) was observed in a study of blood T cell repertoires in COVID-19 (dated by TCRdb to the early 2020s). With respect to the entire study: Samples covering the acute and convalescent phases of COVID-19 were provided by collaborators in the United States, Italy and Spain. The samples were drawn from the first 160 participants of the ongoing ImmuneRACE study and from 950 to 1,500 subjects provided by 6 global collaborators. The material from the prospective study consisted of cDNA or gDNA derived from T cells, B-cell-depleted T cells, or PBMCs. Where available, HLA class I and class II types were taken from metadata supplied by the sample provider and were not determined by assay-based typing. The sample metadata nearly always contained a de-identified subject ID, COVID-19 status, age in years and sex. The repertoires were released in a freely available public database intended as a resource for research on the immune response to SARS-CoV-2. Subjects who had been exposed to COVID-19, were actively infected with it, or had recovered from it provided the deeply sampled blood TCRbeta repertoires that made up the dataset.

Reading from cysteine to phenylalanine, the CDR3 counts 14 amino acids. The CDR3 DNA has 42 bases and is translated from base 1. V drops 6 bases and J drops 0 bases, leaving 10 bases in between. CDR1 and CDR2 (MNHEY, SVGAGI) derive from the germline V gene. Participants in the prospective study were enrolled through a virtual design, were aged 18 to 89 years, and lived in roughly 25 United States geographic areas. In the prospective study, participants were assigned to cohorts based on the clinical history participants reported in a screening survey and a study questionnaire. Each participant in the prospective study had whole blood, serum and a nasopharyngeal or oropharyngeal swab collected by mobile phlebotomists. Participants in the prospective study had the option to provide additional blood draws and questionnaires over an approximately 2-month period. Prospective study blood samples were shipped either frozen or at room temperature before DNA extraction.

Overall study outcomes, separate from this receptor: The amount of clinical and demographic metadata varied by source and participant and was provided uncurated.

TCRbeta CDR3 regions were amplified from genomic DNA using the immunoSEQ Assay, a bias-controlled multiplex PCR. For the original study's pipeline: Within the assay, amplification of reference gene primers was used to estimate how many nucleated cells each sample contained. To quantify the absolute abundance of each unique TCRbeta CDR3 rearrangement, sequence reads were collapsed and filtered. For each sample, productive Simpson clonality was calculated by taking the square root of Simpson's diversity index across productive rearrangements. Held by TCRdb, this immuneACCESS table contains in-frame sequences only and omits some clones. Under half of the omission traces to an unresolved V gene where checked; the cause of the rest is unknown. The D gene and trimming were derived from the DNA, and the V and J assignments and clone size from that table. Counted in this sample were approximately 140,000 clones; about four fifths of them appeared once. 5% to 7% of the sample is held by the ten biggest clonotypes.

On this clone itself: This receptor's antigen is unknown. It has no much larger one-base neighbor in the sample; base qualities were not kept.

This clonotype was sampled from a man aged 35 to 55 with acute COVID-19. The V and J segments used are TRBV6-5 and TRBJ2-3, and TRBD2 may be the D gene, going by 6 matching bases. Source material: PBMCs or T cells enriched from blood (not recorded which). CDR3 reads: CASRLATSTDTQYF. The DNA sequence is as follows: TGTGCCAGCAGGCTAGCGACTAGCACAGATACGCAGTATTTT.